This entry concerns a single T cell receptor beta chain. The data belong to a study of blood T cell repertoires in COVID-19. On the study more broadly: Material from acute and convalescent COVID-19 was sourced from the United States, Italy and Spain. In each case, the material was cDNA or gDNA derived from T cells, B-cell-depleted T cells, or PBMCs.

Germline lookup yields CDR1 LGHDT and CDR2 YNNKEL (reference sequence). V was shortened by 4 bases and J by 4 bases, with 17 bases between the two germline ends. The CDR3 has 15 residues. Clones were sequenced by immunoSEQ multiplex PCR, and TCRdb holds only the in-frame ones, with some missing. The data hold over 250,000 clones, with 75% to 95% observed a single time. Material for sequencing was peripheral blood. This TCR was sampled from a person between 18 and 35 years old with COVID-19, enrolled during active disease. V usage is TRBV3-1 (or the pseudogene TRBV3-2) and J usage is TRBJ2-7; a possible D gene is TRBD2 (7 bases). Here the CDR3 reads CASSPPAGAHYEQYF. CDR3 sequence (DNA): TGTGCCAGCAGCCCACCCGCGGGGGCGCATTACGAGCAGTACTTC.